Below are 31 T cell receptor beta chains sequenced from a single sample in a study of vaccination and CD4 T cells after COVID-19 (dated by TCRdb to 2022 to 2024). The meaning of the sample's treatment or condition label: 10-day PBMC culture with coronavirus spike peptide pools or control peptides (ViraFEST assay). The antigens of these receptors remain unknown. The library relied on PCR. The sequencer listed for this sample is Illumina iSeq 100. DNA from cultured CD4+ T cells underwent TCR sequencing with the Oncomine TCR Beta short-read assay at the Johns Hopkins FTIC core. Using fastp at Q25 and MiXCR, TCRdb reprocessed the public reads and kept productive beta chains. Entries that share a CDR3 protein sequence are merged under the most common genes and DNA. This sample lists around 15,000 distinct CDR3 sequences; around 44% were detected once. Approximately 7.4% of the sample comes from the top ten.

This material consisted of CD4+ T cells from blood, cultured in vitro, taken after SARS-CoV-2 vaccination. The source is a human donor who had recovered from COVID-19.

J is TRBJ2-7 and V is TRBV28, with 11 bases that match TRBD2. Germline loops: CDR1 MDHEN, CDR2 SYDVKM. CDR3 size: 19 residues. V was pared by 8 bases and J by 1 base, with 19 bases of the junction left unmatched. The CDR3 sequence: CASLGMVVAGGPSSYEQYF. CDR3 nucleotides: TGTGCCAGCTTGGGCATGGTGGTAGCGGGAGGGCCGAGTTCCTACGAGCAGTACTTC.

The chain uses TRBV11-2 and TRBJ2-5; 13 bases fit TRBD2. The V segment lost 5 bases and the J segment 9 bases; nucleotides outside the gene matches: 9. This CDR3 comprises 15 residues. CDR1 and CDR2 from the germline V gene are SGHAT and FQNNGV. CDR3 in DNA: TGTGCCAGCAGCCCGGGACTAGCGGGGACCAGGGCCCAGTACTTC. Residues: CASSPGLAGTRAQYF.

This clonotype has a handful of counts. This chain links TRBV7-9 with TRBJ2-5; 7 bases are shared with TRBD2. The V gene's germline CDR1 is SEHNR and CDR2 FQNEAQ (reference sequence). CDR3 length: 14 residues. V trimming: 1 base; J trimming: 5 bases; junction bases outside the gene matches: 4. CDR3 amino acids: CASSLGLAAETQYF. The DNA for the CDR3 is TGTGCCAGCAGCTTAGGTCTAGCGGCGGAGACCCAGTACTTC.

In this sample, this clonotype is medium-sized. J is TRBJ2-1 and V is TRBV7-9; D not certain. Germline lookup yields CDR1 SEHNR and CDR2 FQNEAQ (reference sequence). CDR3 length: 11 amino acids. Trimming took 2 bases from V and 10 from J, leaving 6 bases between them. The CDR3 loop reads CASSLIGEQFF. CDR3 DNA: TGTGCCAGCAGCTTAATTGGGGAGCAGTTCTTC.

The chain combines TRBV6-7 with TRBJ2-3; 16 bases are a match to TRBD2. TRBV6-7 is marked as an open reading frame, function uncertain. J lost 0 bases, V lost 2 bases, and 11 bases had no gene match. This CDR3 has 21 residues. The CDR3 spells CASSYLHPGLAGGASTDTQYF. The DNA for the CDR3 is TGTGCCAGCAGTTACCTACACCCGGGACTAGCGGGAGGGGCTAGCACAGATACGCAGTATTTT.

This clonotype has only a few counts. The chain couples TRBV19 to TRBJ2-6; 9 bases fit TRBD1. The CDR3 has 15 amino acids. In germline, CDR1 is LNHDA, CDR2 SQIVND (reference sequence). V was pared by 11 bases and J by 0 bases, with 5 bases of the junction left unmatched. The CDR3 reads CAAGQGSSGANVLTF. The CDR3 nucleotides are TGTGCCGCCGGACAGGGGAGCTCTGGGGCCAACGTCCTGACTTTC. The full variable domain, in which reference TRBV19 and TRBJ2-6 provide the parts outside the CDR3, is DGGITQSPKYLFRKEGQNVTLSCEQNLNHDAMYWYRQDPGQGLRLIYYSQIVNDFQKGDIAEGYSVSREKKESFPLTVTSAQKNPTAFYLCAAGQGSSGANVLTFGAGSRLTVL.

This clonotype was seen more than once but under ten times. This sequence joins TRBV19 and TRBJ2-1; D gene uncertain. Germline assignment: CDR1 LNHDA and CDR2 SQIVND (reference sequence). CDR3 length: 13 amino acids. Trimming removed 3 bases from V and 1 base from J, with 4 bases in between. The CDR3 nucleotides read TGTGCCAGTAGTATTGCATCCTACAATGAGCAGTTCTTC. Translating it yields CASSIASYNEQFF.

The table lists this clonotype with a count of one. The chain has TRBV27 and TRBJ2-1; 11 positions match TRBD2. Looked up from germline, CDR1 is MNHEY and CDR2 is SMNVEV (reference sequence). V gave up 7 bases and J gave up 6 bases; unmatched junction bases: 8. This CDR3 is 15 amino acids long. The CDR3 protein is CASTKLAGEGNEQFF. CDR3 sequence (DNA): TGTGCCAGCACTAAACTAGCGGGAGAAGGCAATGAGCAGTTCTTC.

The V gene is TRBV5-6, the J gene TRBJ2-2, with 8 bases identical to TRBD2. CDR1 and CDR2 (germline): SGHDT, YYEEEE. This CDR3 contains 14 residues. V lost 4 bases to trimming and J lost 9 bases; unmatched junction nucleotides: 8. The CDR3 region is CASSVRLASRELFF. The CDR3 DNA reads TGTGCCAGCAGCGTTCGACTAGCGTCCCGGGAGCTGTTTTTT.

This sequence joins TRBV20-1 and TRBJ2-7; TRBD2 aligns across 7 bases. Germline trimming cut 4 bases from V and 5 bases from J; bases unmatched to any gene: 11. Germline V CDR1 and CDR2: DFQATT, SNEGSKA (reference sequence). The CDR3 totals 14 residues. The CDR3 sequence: CSAKRGGSYNEQYF. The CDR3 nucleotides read TGCAGTGCTAAGAGGGGCGGGAGTTATAACGAGCAGTACTTC.

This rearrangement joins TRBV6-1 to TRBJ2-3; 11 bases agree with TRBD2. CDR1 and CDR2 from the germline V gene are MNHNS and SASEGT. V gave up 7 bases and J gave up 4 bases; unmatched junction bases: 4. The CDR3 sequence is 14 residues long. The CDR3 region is CASKIAGGPDTQYF. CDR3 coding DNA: TGTGCCAGCAAAATAGCGGGAGGGCCAGATACGCAGTATTTT.

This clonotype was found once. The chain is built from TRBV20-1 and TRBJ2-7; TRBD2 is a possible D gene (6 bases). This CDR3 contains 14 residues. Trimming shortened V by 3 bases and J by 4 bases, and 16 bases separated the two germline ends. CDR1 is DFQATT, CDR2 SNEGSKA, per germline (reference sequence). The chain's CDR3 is CSASDGLTLYEQYF. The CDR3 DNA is TGCAGTGCTAGTGACGGACTAACGTTGTACGAGCAGTACTTC.

CDR3 residues: CASSWTSGSYEQYF. CDR3 DNA sequence: TGTGCCAGCAGCTGGACTAGCGGGAGCTACGAGCAGTACTTC. The rearrangement links TRBV11-2 to TRBJ2-7, with 13 bases lining up with TRBD2. Unmatched junction bases numbered 0, after V lost 4 bases and J lost 3 bases. The CDR3 loop spans 14 amino acids. In germline, CDR1 is SGHAT, CDR2 FQNNGV.

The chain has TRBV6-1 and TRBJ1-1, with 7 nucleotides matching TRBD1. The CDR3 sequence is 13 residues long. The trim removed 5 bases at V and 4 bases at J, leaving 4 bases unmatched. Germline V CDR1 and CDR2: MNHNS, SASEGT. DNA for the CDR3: TGTGCCAGCAGTAGAGACAGGGCCACTGAAGCTTTCTTT. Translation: CASSRDRATEAFF.

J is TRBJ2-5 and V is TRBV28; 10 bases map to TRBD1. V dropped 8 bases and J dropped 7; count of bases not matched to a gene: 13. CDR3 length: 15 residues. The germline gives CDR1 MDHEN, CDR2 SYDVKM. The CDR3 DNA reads TGTGCCAGCGGGCTACGGACAGGGGGATTAGGGACCCAGTACTTC. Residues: CASGLRTGGLGTQYF.

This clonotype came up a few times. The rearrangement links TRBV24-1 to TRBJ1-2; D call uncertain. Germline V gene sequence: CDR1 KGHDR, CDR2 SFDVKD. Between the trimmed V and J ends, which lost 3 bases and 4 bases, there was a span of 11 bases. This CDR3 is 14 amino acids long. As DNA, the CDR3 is TGTGCCACCAGTGATCCCGGGTCGGGCTATGGCTACACCTTC. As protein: CATSDPGSGYGYTF.

CDR3 in amino acids: CSARGPGGRSPEAFF. The CDR3 DNA sequence: TGCAGTGCTAGAGGCCCCGGCGGTCGGAGCCCTGAAGCTTTCTTT. The V call is TRBV20-1, the J call TRBJ1-1; D is undetermined. The V gene lost 1 base and the J gene lost 6 bases, with 18 bases spanning the gap. The CDR3 consists of 15 residues. CDR1 and CDR2 (germline): DFQATT, SNEGSKA (reference sequence).

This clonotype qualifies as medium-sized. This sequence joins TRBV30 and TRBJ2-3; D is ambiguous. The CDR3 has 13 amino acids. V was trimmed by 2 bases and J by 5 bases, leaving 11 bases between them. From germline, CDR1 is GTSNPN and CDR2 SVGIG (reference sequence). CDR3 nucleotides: TGTGCCTGGAGTTGGCGAACGAGAGATACGCAGTATTTT. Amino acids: CAWSWRTRDTQYF.

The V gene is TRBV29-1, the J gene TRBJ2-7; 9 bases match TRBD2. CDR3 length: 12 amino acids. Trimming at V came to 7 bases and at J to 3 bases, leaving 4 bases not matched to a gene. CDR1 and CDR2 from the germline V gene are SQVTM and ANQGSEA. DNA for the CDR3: TGCAGCGCTAGCGGGAACAACTACGAGCAGTACTTC. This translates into CSASGNNYEQYF.

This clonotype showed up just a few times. CDR3 protein: CASSLDLESYEQYF. The CDR3 DNA is TGTGCCAGCAGCTTAGATCTGGAGTCCTACGAGCAGTACTTC. The chain couples TRBV7-2 to TRBJ2-7; D ambiguous. Trimming left V 1 base short and J 1 base short, with 8 bases between. This CDR3 region has 14 residues. In germline, CDR1 is SGHTA, CDR2 FQGNSA.

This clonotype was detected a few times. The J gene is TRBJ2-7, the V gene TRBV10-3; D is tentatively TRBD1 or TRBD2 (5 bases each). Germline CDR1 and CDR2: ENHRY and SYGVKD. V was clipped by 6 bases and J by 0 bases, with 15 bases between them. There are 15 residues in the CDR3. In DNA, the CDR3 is TGTGCCATCAGGGGACCAGGAAGGAGCTCCTACGAGCAGTACTTC. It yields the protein CAIRGPGRSSYEQYF.

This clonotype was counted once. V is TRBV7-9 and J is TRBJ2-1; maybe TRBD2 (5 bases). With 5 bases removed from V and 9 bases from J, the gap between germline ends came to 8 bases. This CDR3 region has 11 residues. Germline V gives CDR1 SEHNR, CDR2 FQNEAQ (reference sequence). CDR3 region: CASSRLIEQFF. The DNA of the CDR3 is TGTGCCAGCAGCCGACTAATTGAGCAGTTCTTC.

The CDR3 spells CASRTTAEGNYGYTF. The CDR3 DNA reads as TGTGCCAGCAGGACGACAGCGGAGGGTAACTATGGCTACACCTTC. The chain has TRBV6-1 and TRBJ1-2; weak D call: TRBD1 (5 bases). V was cut by 6 bases and J by 1 base, with 15 bases left in between. The CDR3 covers 15 residues. Germline assignment: CDR1 MNHNS and CDR2 SASEGT.

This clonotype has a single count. The CDR3 sequence is CSATRRGNEQFF. The CDR3 region has the DNA TGCAGTGCTACCCGGAGGGGCAATGAGCAGTTCTTC. This chain connects TRBV20-1 to TRBJ2-1; TRBD2 is a possible D gene (6 bases). The CDR3 runs 12 residues. Per the germline V gene, CDR1 is DFQATT and CDR2 is SNEGSKA (reference sequence). V lost 4 bases and J lost 6, with 10 bases in between.

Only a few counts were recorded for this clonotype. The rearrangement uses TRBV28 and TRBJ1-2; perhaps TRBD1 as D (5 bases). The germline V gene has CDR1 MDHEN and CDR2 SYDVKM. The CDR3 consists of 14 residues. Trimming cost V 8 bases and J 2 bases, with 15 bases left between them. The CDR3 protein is CASLNQGTNYGYTF. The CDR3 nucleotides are TGTGCCAGCCTTAACCAAGGGACGAACTATGGCTACACCTTC.

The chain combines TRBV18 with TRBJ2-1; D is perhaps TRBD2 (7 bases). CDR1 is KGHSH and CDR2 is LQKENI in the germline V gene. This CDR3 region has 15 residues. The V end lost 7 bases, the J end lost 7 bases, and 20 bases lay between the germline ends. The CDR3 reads CASFTGQRDKNEQFF. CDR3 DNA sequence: TGTGCCAGCTTCACCGGACAGCGGGATAAAAATGAGCAGTTCTTC.

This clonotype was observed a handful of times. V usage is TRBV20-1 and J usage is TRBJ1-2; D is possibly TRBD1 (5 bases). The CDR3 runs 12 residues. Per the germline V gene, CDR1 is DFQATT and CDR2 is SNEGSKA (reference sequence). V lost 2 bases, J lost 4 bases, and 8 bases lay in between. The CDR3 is CSARQGTYGYTF. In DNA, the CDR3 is TGCAGTGCTAGACAGGGAACCTATGGCTACACCTTC.

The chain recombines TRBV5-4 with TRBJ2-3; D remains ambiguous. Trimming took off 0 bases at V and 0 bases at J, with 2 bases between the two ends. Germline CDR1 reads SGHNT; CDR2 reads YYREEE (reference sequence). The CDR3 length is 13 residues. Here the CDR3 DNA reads TGTGCCAGCAGCTTGGCGAGCACAGATACGCAGTATTTT. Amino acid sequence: CASSLASTDTQYF.

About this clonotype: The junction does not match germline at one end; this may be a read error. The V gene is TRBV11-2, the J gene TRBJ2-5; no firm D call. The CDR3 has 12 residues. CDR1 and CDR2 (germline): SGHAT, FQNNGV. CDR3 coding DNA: TGTGCCAGCGGCTTGTTCCACGAGACCCAGTACTTC. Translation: CASGLFHETQYF.

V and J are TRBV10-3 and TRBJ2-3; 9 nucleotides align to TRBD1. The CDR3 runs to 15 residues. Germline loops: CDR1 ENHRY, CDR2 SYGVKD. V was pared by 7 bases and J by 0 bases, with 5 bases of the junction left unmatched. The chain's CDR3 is CAITNGQGSTDTQYF. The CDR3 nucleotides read TGTGCCATCACCAACGGACAGGGGAGCACAGATACGCAGTATTTT.

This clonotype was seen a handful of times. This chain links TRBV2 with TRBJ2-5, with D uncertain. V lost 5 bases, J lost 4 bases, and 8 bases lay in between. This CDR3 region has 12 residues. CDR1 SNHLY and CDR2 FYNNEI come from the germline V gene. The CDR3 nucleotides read TGTGCCAGCAGTCTCCGGCGAGAGACCCAGTACTTC. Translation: CASSLRRETQYF.